These T cell receptor beta chains were read from a single sample in a study of cytomegalovirus exposure and HLA in healthy donors. TCRdb's copy holds only in-frame clones and misses some; the assay was immunoSEQ multiplex PCR. The sample yields about 190,000 clones, 80% seen once. What was sequenced was PBMCs. These receptors came from a boy between 10 and 17 years old in good health and CMV-seronegative. The CDR3 runs from the conserved cysteine through the conserved F or W. Fields, in order: clone size, D gene, J gene, V gene, CDR3 DNA, CDR3 protein. A D gene is named only where the DNA matches it firmly. Clone size is not always given. Where it is, it says once, few, many or a class for expanded clones.

clone size: few; D gene: TRBD1; J gene: TRBJ2-5; V gene: TRBV6-1; CDR3 DNA: TGTGCCAGCAGGTTAACAGGGGGCCGGGAGACCCAGTACTTC; CDR3 protein: CASRLTGGRETQYF
clone size: -; D gene: TRBD1; J gene: TRBJ2-7; V gene: TRBV27; CDR3 DNA: TGTGCCAGCAGTTCCTACAGGGGGATCTCTTACGAGCAGTACTTC; CDR3 protein: CASSSYRGISYEQYF
clone size: -; D gene: TRBD1; J gene: TRBJ2-4; V gene: TRBV7-2; CDR3 DNA: TGTGCCAGCACCCGCGACAGGGTCGACATTCAGTACTTC; CDR3 protein: CASTRDRVDIQYF
clone size: -; D gene: -; J gene: TRBJ1-3; V gene: TRBV25-1; CDR3 DNA: TGTGCCAGCAGCCCGGAGGACGGCCTCTCTGGAAACACCATATATTTT; CDR3 protein: CASSPEDGLSGNTIYF
clone size: few; D gene: TRBD2; J gene: TRBJ2-6; V gene: TRBV2; CDR3 DNA: TGTGCCAGCAGCTCGGGACTAGCGGGAGCTGGGGCCAACGTCCTGACTTTC; CDR3 protein: CASSSGLAGAGANVLTF
clone size: -; D gene: -; J gene: TRBJ1-2; V gene: TRBV6-1; CDR3 DNA: TGTGCCAGCAGACAGGGACGGTGGACCTATGGCTACACCTTC; CDR3 protein: CASRQGRWTYGYTF
clone size: few; D gene: TRBD1; J gene: TRBJ2-2; V gene: TRBV7-9; CDR3 DNA: TGTGCCAGCAGCTTAGCCCACAGGGGACACTCTGACACCGGGGAGCTGTTTTTT; CDR3 protein: CASSLAHRGHSDTGELFF
clone size: -; D gene: TRBD2; J gene: TRBJ2-2; V gene: TRBV11-3; CDR3 DNA: TGTGCCAGCAGCTTCCCACTAGCGGGAAAAACGAACACCGGGGAGCTGTTTTTT; CDR3 protein: CASSFPLAGKTNTGELFF
clone size: -; D gene: -; J gene: TRBJ2-3; V gene: TRBV6-5; CDR3 DNA: TGTGCCAGCAGGCCGGGACACCCCACAGATACGCAGTATTTT; CDR3 protein: CASRPGHPTDTQYF
clone size: -; D gene: -; J gene: TRBJ1-6; V gene: TRBV5-1; CDR3 DNA: TGCGCCAGCAGCCGGAGGAGCTCCTATAACTCACCCCTCCACTTT; CDR3 protein: CASSRRSSYNSPLHF
clone size: few; D gene: -; J gene: TRBJ2-7; V gene: TRBV4-2; CDR3 DNA: TGTGCCAGCAGCCTAGTCCAGCGGCGAAGCTCCTACGAGCAGTACTTC; CDR3 protein: CASSLVQRRSSYEQYF
clone size: -; D gene: TRBD2; J gene: TRBJ2-7; V gene: TRBV11-3; CDR3 DNA: TGTGCCAGCAGCCCCGTACCCCACCGGACTAGCGGAACCTACGAGCAGTACTTC; CDR3 protein: CASSPVPHRTSGTYEQYF
clone size: -; D gene: -; J gene: TRBJ1-1; V gene: TRBV4-1; CDR3 DNA: TGCGCCAGCAGCCAAGGGGTACAGGTCGGTCGTACTGAAGCTTTCTTT; CDR3 protein: CASSQGVQVGRTEAFF
clone size: once; D gene: -; J gene: TRBJ1-1; V gene: TRBV5-1; CDR3 DNA: TGCGCCAGCAGCTCGATAAGGGGGAACACTGAAGCTTTCTTT; CDR3 protein: CASSSIRGNTEAFF
clone size: few; D gene: -; J gene: TRBJ2-5; V gene: TRBV2; CDR3 DNA: TGTGCCAGCAGAGACACTGATGACAGGGAGACCCAGTACTTC; CDR3 protein: CASRDTDDRETQYF
clone size: -; D gene: TRBD1; J gene: TRBJ1-5; V gene: TRBV6-1; CDR3 DNA: TGTGCCAGCAGCGAAGGGGGCAGCAATCAGCCCCAGCATTTT; CDR3 protein: CASSEGGSNQPQHF
clone size: -; D gene: -; J gene: TRBJ1-1; V gene: TRBV4-1; CDR3 DNA: TGCGCCAGCAGCCAAGATAATGGGGGCGTATCGCGAGCTTTCTTT; CDR3 protein: CASSQDNGGVSRAFF
clone size: few; D gene: -; J gene: TRBJ1-2; V gene: TRBV29-1; CDR3 DNA: TGCAGCGTTGAGGGCGCGAGGGAATACTCCTATGGCTACACCTTC; CDR3 protein: CSVEGAREYSYGYTF
clone size: -; D gene: TRBD1; J gene: TRBJ1-5; V gene: TRBV10-3; CDR3 DNA: TGTGCCATCAGTGAGACAGGGGAAAGGGATCAGCCCCAGCATTTT; CDR3 protein: CAISETGERDQPQHF
clone size: once; D gene: TRBD1; J gene: TRBJ1-2; V gene: TRBV7-9; CDR3 DNA: TGTGCCAGCAGCTTTGACAGGGGGCAGATCTATGGCTACACCTTC; CDR3 protein: CASSFDRGQIYGYTF
clone size: -; D gene: -; J gene: TRBJ1-1; V gene: TRBV12-5; CDR3 DNA: TGTGCTAGTGGTTTAAGCAGGGCGAACACTGAAGCTTTCTTT; CDR3 protein: CASGLSRANTEAFF
clone size: -; D gene: TRBD1; J gene: TRBJ1-2; V gene: TRBV29-1; CDR3 DNA: TGCAGCGTGGAGCGGACAGGGGATGGCTACACCTTC; CDR3 protein: CSVERTGDGYTF
clone size: -; D gene: TRBD1; J gene: TRBJ1-2; V gene: TRBV29-1; CDR3 DNA: TGCAGCGTTGTGGGGGACAGGGTCCCTGGCTACACCTTC; CDR3 protein: CSVVGDRVPGYTF
clone size: once; D gene: -; J gene: TRBJ2-7; V gene: TRBV19; CDR3 DNA: TGTGCCAGTACCGGGGGAACAGGGGTCACCGGCGAGCAGTACTTC; CDR3 protein: CASTGGTGVTGEQYF
clone size: once; D gene: -; J gene: TRBJ2-7; V gene: TRBV4-1; CDR3 DNA: TGCGCCAGCAGCCAAGGCGGCCAGCTCTCCTACGAGCAGTACTTC; CDR3 protein: CASSQGGQLSYEQYF
clone size: -; D gene: TRBD1; J gene: TRBJ1-1; V gene: TRBV2; CDR3 DNA: TGTGCCAGCAGGTCGGCCGGGACAGGGTTATCCGCTGAAGCTTTCTTT; CDR3 protein: CASRSAGTGLSAEAFF
clone size: -; D gene: -; J gene: TRBJ2-3; V gene: TRBV19; CDR3 DNA: TGTGCCAGCCAAATCTCGGAGGGCACAGATACGCAGTATTTT; CDR3 protein: CASQISEGTDTQYF
clone size: -; D gene: -; J gene: TRBJ2-2; V gene: TRBV18; CDR3 DNA: TGTGCCAGCTCACCCCTCGCAGGAAACACCGGGGAGCTGTTTTTT; CDR3 protein: CASSPLAGNTGELFF
clone size: -; D gene: -; J gene: TRBJ1-4; V gene: TRBV6-6; CDR3 DNA: TGTGCCACCTCGCGGGGGAGGGAGGGCGAAAAACTGTTTTTT; CDR3 protein: CATSRGREGEKLFF
clone size: -; D gene: TRBD1; J gene: TRBJ1-5; V gene: TRBV6-5; CDR3 DNA: TGTGCCAGCAGTTACCGACAGGGCTATCAGCCCCAGCATTTT; CDR3 protein: CASSYRQGYQPQHF
clone size: -; D gene: TRBD1; J gene: TRBJ1-1; V gene: TRBV5-1; CDR3 DNA: TGCGCCAGCAGCCTTCGGAGGGACAGCAGAGACACTGAAGCTTTCTTT; CDR3 protein: CASSLRRDSRDTEAFF
clone size: -; D gene: -; J gene: TRBJ1-3; V gene: TRBV9; CDR3 DNA: TGTGCCAGCAGCGGCGGGACGGCTGGAAACACCATATATTTT; CDR3 protein: CASSGGTAGNTIYF
clone size: -; D gene: -; J gene: TRBJ1-1; V gene: TRBV11-3; CDR3 DNA: TGTGCCAGCAGCTTTGACCAGGCCGCTGAAGCTTTCTTT; CDR3 protein: CASSFDQAAEAFF
clone size: few; D gene: -; J gene: TRBJ1-6; V gene: TRBV2; CDR3 DNA: TGTGCCAGCATAACCGGGACATCCTATAATTCACCCCTCCACTTT; CDR3 protein: CASITGTSYNSPLHF
clone size: -; D gene: -; J gene: TRBJ2-1; V gene: TRBV7-9; CDR3 DNA: TGTGCCAGCAGCCCGGACACCTTTTACAATGAGCAGTTCTTC; CDR3 protein: CASSPDTFYNEQFF
clone size: -; D gene: TRBD1; J gene: TRBJ1-6; V gene: TRBV9; CDR3 DNA: TGTGCCAGCAGCGAGGGGACAGCCAATAATTCACCCCTCCACTTT; CDR3 protein: CASSEGTANNSPLHF
clone size: -; D gene: -; J gene: TRBJ2-7; V gene: TRBV2; CDR3 DNA: TGTGCCAGCAGTGAAAGTGGCAGGGGCTCCTACGAGCAGTACTTC; CDR3 protein: CASSESGRGSYEQYF
clone size: once; D gene: -; J gene: TRBJ1-1; V gene: TRBV18; CDR3 DNA: TGTGCCAGCTCCCGGCGGGGCACTGAAGCTTTCTTT; CDR3 protein: CASSRRGTEAFF
clone size: -; D gene: -; J gene: TRBJ2-2; V gene: TRBV5-1; CDR3 DNA: TGCGCCAGCAGCTTGGCGGCCAGGGCGGTCGCCGGGGAGCTGTTTTTT; CDR3 protein: CASSLAARAVAGELFF
clone size: -; D gene: -; J gene: TRBJ1-3; V gene: TRBV6-6; CDR3 DNA: TGTGCCAGCACCCTAGGAGGGAGCTCTGGAAACACCATATATTTT; CDR3 protein: CASTLGGSSGNTIYF
clone size: -; D gene: -; J gene: TRBJ2-6; V gene: TRBV7-9; CDR3 DNA: TGTGCCAGCAGCTATGCCCAGGGATCTGGGGCCAACGTCCTGACTTTC; CDR3 protein: CASSYAQGSGANVLTF
clone size: once; D gene: -; J gene: TRBJ1-1; V gene: TRBV2; CDR3 DNA: TGTGCCATCCAAAGAGCGGTTTTTAGTCCAGGGAACACTGAAGCTTTCTTT; CDR3 protein: CAIQRAVFSPGNTEAFF